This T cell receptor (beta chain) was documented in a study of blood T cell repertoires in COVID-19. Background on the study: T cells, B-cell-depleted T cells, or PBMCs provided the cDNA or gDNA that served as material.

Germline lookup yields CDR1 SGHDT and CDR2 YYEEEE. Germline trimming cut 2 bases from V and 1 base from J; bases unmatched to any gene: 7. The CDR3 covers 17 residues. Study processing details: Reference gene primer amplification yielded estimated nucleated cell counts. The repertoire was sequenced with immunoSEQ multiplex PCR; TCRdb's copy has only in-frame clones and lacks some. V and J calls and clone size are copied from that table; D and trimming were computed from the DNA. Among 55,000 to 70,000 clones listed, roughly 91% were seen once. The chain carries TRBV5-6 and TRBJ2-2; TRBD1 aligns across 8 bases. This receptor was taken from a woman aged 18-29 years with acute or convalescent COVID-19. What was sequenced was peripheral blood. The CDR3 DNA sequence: TGTGCCAGCAGCTTATTAGGGACAGGCCTGAACACCGGGGAGCTGTTTTTT. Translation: CASSLLGTGLNTGELFF.